This T cell receptor (beta chain) is from a study of OX40 agonist ivuxolimab in advanced cancers. Using immunoSEQ multiplex PCR, the repertoire was profiled, and TCRdb retains in-frame clones only, with some absent. Among around 72,000 clones, roughly 80% were seen once, and the ten largest hold about 5%. Turning to this clone: Its antigen is as yet unknown.

CDR1 and CDR2 from the germline V gene are LGHNA and YSLEER. There are 13 residues in the CDR3. V was pared by 4 bases and J by 7 bases, with 13 bases between. Notes on the study in general: At 0.1 to 3.0 mg/kg, CD4+ and CD8+ blood T cells expanded clonally by week 6.

This sequence originates from an adult with an advanced solid tumor such as melanoma, head and neck, liver or kidney cancer. This sample comprised CD4+ or CD8+ T cells sorted from blood, obtained in a trial of the OX40 agonist ivuxolimab. This rearrangement joins TRBV4-3 to TRBJ2-5; D is perhaps TRBD1 or TRBD2 (6 bases each). The DNA for the CDR3 is TGCGCCAGCAGCCGAACCGAGGGGGGGACCCAGTACTTC. Translating gives CASSRTEGGTQYF.